The 31 T cell receptor beta chains presented below share a single source sample, sequenced in a study of T cells in Graves' hyperthyroidism and ophthalmopathy. From RNA transcripts, TCR beta CDR3 regions were amplified. First-round RT-PCR of the TCR CDR3 relied on the HTBI primer set. TCRdb reprocessed the multiplex PCR reads with MiXCR, giving one entry per CDR3 protein. The sample lists about 360,000 distinct CDR3 sequences, approximately 20% occurring once. Sequenced: blood. Source of these receptors: a woman in her late teens or twenties with Graves' hyperthyroidism.

A few counts support this clonotype. V and J are TRBV18 and TRBJ1-1, with D tentatively TRBD1 (5 bases). Germline loops: CDR1 KGHSH, CDR2 LQKENI. V dropped 1 base and J dropped 3 bases, with 9 bases sitting between them. The CDR3 is made up of 14 amino acids. CDR3 sequence: CASSPQTADTEAFF. The CDR3 region has the DNA TGTGCCAGCTCACCACAGACAGCAGACACTGAAGCTTTCTTT. The full variable domain, its missing parts supplied by reference TRBV18 and TRBJ1-1, is NAGVMQNPRHLVRRRGQEARLRCSPMKGHSHVYWYRQLPEEGLKFMVYLQKENIIDESGMPKERFSAEFPKEGPSILRIQQVVRGDSAAYFCASSPQTADTEAFFGQGTRLTVV.

This clonotype occurred many times. The chain employs TRBV5-1 and TRBJ1-3, with no clear D. The germline V gene has CDR1 SGHRS and CDR2 YFSETQ. The CDR3 has 14 amino acids. The ends were cut back, 1 base at V and 4 bases at J, with 9 bases in the middle. CDR3 sequence reads: CASSLLGYGNTIYF. DNA of the CDR3: TGCGCCAGCAGCTTGTTAGGGTACGGAAACACCATATATTTT.

In its sample, this clonotype was seen many times. The chain couples TRBV20-1 to TRBJ2-2; 7 bases align to TRBD2. Germline values: CDR1 DFQATT, CDR2 SNEGSKA (reference sequence). The CDR3 has 14 residues. V shed 5 bases, J shed 1 base, and the junction held 4 bases outside the gene matches. CDR3 DNA sequence: TGCAGTGCTCCGGAGCGGGGGAACACCGGGGAGCTGTTTTTT. Its translation: CSAPERGNTGELFF.

The J gene is TRBJ2-7, the V gene TRBV6-1; 7 bases fit TRBD2. Unmatched junction bases numbered 9, after V lost 8 bases and J lost 2 bases. The germline gives CDR1 MNHNS, CDR2 SASEGT. CDR3 length: 14 residues. The CDR3 sequence: CASAEASGTYEQYF. CDR3 bases: TGTGCCAGCGCCGAGGCTAGCGGAACCTACGAGCAGTACTTC.

The rearrangement uses TRBV28 and TRBJ2-4, with 7 bases fitting TRBD1. This CDR3 spans 14 amino acids. The germline CDR1 and CDR2 sequences are MDHEN and SYDVKM. V was clipped by 8 bases and J by 7 bases; unmatched bases: 11. The CDR3 DNA follows: TGTGCCAGCGCCAGACAGGGTTTAGGGAACATTCAGTACTTC. Its protein is CASARQGLGNIQYF.

This clonotype has at least ten counts. The genes are TRBV7-7 and TRBJ2-6; 7 bases are a match to TRBD1. Germline V gene lookup returns CDR1 SSHAT and CDR2 FNYEAQ (reference sequence). There are 16 residues in the CDR3. For the CDR3, the DNA is TGTGCTGTGAGACAGGGAGCTTTCTCTGGGGCCAACGTCCTGACTTTC. Translation gives CAVRQGAFSGANVLTF.

This clonotype was counted ten times or more. The V gene is TRBV5-5, the J gene TRBJ1-2; D perhaps matches TRBD1 (5 bases). CDR1 is SGHKS and CDR2 is YYEKEE in the germline V gene (reference sequence). Trimming took off 4 bases at V and 7 bases at J, with 20 bases between the two ends. This CDR3 has 15 residues. CDR3 in DNA: TGTGCCAGCAGCCCTAATACCGGGACCCTTGTTGGCTACACCTTC. Translating gives CASSPNTGTLVGYTF.

This chain connects TRBV5-1 to TRBJ2-5; the D is unclear. In germline, CDR1 is SGHRS, CDR2 YFSETQ. The CDR3 totals 14 residues. Trimming shortened V by 2 bases and J by 2 bases, and 10 bases separated the two germline ends. The CDR3 DNA is TGCGCCAGCAGCTTAGATCCTAATCAAGAGACCCAGTACTTC. This encodes CASSLDPNQETQYF.

The rearrangement links TRBV5-8 to TRBJ2-4, with a weak D call TRBD1 (5 bases). V lost 4 bases and J lost 2, with 13 bases in between. The CDR3 is made up of 15 amino acids. The germline gives CDR1 SGHTS, CDR2 YDEGEE. The CDR3 DNA sequence: TGTGCCAGCAGCCCTCAGGGTTGGACCAAAAACATTCAGTACTTC. Protein product: CASSPQGWTKNIQYF.

This clonotype was detected only a few times. This chain uses TRBV5-1 with TRBJ1-6; 9 nucleotides agree with TRBD1. The germline V gene has CDR1 SGHRS and CDR2 YFSETQ. The V and J ends lost 4 bases and 8 bases, in that order; junction bases with no gene match: 1. This CDR3 is built from 13 residues. Here the CDR3 reads CASSRDRDSPLHF. CDR3 nucleotides: TGCGCCAGCAGCAGGGACAGGGATTCACCCCTCCACTTT.

At least ten counts were recorded for this clonotype. This chain connects TRBV5-5 to TRBJ2-7; 8 nucleotides line up with TRBD1. CDR1 and CDR2 (germline): SGHKS, YYEKEE (reference sequence). V was pared by 4 bases and J by 0 bases, with 6 bases of the junction left unmatched. The CDR3 contains 15 residues. The CDR3 DNA follows: TGTGCCAGCAGCGTAGGACAGGGCCCCTCCTACGAGCAGTACTTC. Its protein is CASSVGQGPSYEQYF.

This clonotype was counted many times. This CDR3 reads CASRTGVATEAFF. CDR3 sequence (DNA): TGTGCCAGCAGGACAGGGGTAGCCACTGAAGCTTTCTTT. The chain has TRBV12-3 or TRBV12-4 and TRBJ1-1, with TRBD1 matching 8 bases. Trimming removed 6 bases from V and 4 bases from J; junction bases left unmatched: 4. CDR3 size: 13 residues.

Many counts were recorded for this clonotype. The gene calls are TRBV20-1 and TRBJ2-7; unclear D gene. V gave up 0 bases and J gave up 0 bases, with 15 bases separating them. The CDR3 is 16 residues long. Germline lookup yields CDR1 DFQATT and CDR2 SNEGSKA (reference sequence). In DNA, the CDR3 is TGCAGTGCTAGAGATGGCGTTCAGCTCAGCTCCTACGAGCAGTACTTC. Protein sequence: CSARDGVQLSSYEQYF.

V usage is TRBV7-2 and J usage is TRBJ1-2; D is undetermined. The germline V gene has CDR1 SGHTA and CDR2 FQGNSA. The ends were cut back, 0 bases at V and 4 bases at J, with 9 bases in the middle. This CDR3 has 14 amino acids. The chain's CDR3 is CASSLAGMGYGYTF. CDR3 coding DNA: TGTGCCAGCAGCTTAGCAGGGATGGGCTATGGCTACACCTTC.

The sample holds many counts of this clonotype. DNA for the CDR3: TGTGCCAGCACTCACGGGGTAATCGGGTATGGCTACACCTTC. Encoded protein: CASTHGVIGYGYTF. The V gene is TRBV28, the J gene TRBJ1-2; no reliable D call. V shed 7 bases and J shed 5 bases, with 17 bases lying between them. CDR3 length equals 14 residues. CDR1 and CDR2 from the germline V gene are MDHEN and SYDVKM.

This rearrangement joins TRBV30 to TRBJ2-7; TRBD1 matches 9 bases. The CDR3 has 13 amino acids. V lost 4 bases, J lost 7 bases, and 8 bases stayed unmatched. Germline-derived CDR1 and CDR2 are GTSNPN and SVGIG (reference sequence). The CDR3 DNA reads as TGTGCCTGGATGAGACAGGGGGTAAAAGAGCAGTACTTC. Translation gives CAWMRQGVKEQYF.

This rearrangement joins TRBV10-3 to TRBJ1-1; D call uncertain. The V and J ends lost 3 bases and 6 bases respectively, with 8 bases between them. The CDR3 has 12 amino acids. Germline lookup yields CDR1 ENHRY and CDR2 SYGVKD. CDR3 residues: CAISDRRSEAFF. CDR3 DNA sequence: TGTGCCATCAGTGACCGTAGATCTGAAGCTTTCTTT.

This clonotype appeared a few times. The chain is built from TRBV18 and TRBJ1-1; the match to TRBD1 covers 7 bases. The germline CDR1 and CDR2 sequences are KGHSH and LQKENI. The J segment lost 4 bases and the V segment lost 6 bases, leaving 11 bases of the junction unmatched. CDR3 length: 15 amino acids. CDR3 protein: CASSPQGGSVTEAFF. The CDR3 DNA is TGTGCCAGCTCCCCCCAGGGGGGGTCGGTCACTGAAGCTTTCTTT.

This clonotype was seen ten or more times. J is TRBJ1-1 and V is TRBV6-1, with D tentatively TRBD1 (5 bases). This CDR3 has 13 residues. V dropped 10 bases and J dropped 3 bases, with 15 bases sitting between them. Per the germline V gene, CDR1 is MNHNS and CDR2 is SASEGT. CDR3 in amino acids: CATIRVPDTEAFF. The CDR3 DNA reads as TGTGCCACAATCAGGGTGCCCGACACTGAAGCTTTCTTT.

On this clonotype itself: A much larger clone differs from this one at a single base, so this may be a read error. This chain joins TRBV19 and TRBJ1-1; TRBD1 aligns across 9 bases. CDR1 is LNHDA and CDR2 is SQIVND in the germline V gene (reference sequence). The CDR3 spans 16 residues. The CDR3 DNA is TGTGCCAGCCAACGAATACAGGGGGCAATGGACACTGAAGCTTGCTTT. Translating it yields CASQRIQGAMDTEACF.

This clonotype has ten or more counts. The V gene is TRBV24-1, the J gene TRBJ2-2; 7 bases are a match to TRBD1. The CDR3 is 17 amino acids. V dropped 4 bases and J dropped 0; count of bases not matched to a gene: 7. In germline, CDR1 is KGHDR, CDR2 SFDVKD. The CDR3 region is CATSEHRDSSNTGELFF. For the CDR3, the DNA is TGTGCCACCAGTGAGCACCGGGACAGTTCGAACACCGGGGAGCTGTTTTTT.

The chain is built from TRBV6-1 and TRBJ2-7; 9 bases agree with TRBD1. CDR1 MNHNS and CDR2 SASEGT come from the germline V gene. J was trimmed by 6 bases and V by 5 bases; bases with no gene match: 11. The CDR3 has 15 amino acids. The CDR3 region has the DNA TGTGCCAGCAGTCCCGTCGGGACAGGGACCAGCGAGCAGTACTTC. It codes for CASSPVGTGTSEQYF.

The chain links TRBV19 to TRBJ1-2; TRBD1 is a possible D gene (5 bases). The CDR3 loop spans 16 amino acids. Trimming shortened V by 1 base and J by 6 bases, and 18 bases separated the two germline ends. Germline V lookup: CDR1 LNHDA, CDR2 SQIVND (reference sequence). The DNA of the CDR3 is TGTGCCAGTAGTATAGCGAAGTGGGGCGCACCGGATGGCTACACCTTC. This translates into CASSIAKWGAPDGYTF.

This clonotype was picked up many times. The chain employs TRBV12-3 or TRBV12-4 and TRBJ1-1; D gene ambiguous. V was shortened by 0 bases and J by 10 bases, with 12 bases between the two germline ends. The CDR3 contains 13 residues. The CDR3 coding sequence is TGTGCCAGCAGTTTAGCGGAGCGCGGCCCAGCTTTCTTT. It specifies CASSLAERGPAFF.

This clonotype was found a few times. This chain joins TRBV6-1 and TRBJ1-1, with D perhaps TRBD1 (5 bases). The CDR3 extends over 13 amino acids. Looked up from germline, CDR1 is MNHNS and CDR2 is SASEGT. Trimming removed 6 bases at V and 4 bases at J, with 12 bases between. The DNA for the CDR3 is TGTGCCAGCAGCCTCAGAGACAGCACTGAAGCTTTCTTT. Translated: CASSLRDSTEAFF.

This clonotype was detected only a few times. This sequence joins TRBV5-1 and TRBJ1-1, with 12 bases identical to TRBD1. CDR3 size: 17 residues. The V and J ends lost 0 bases and 5 bases, in that order; junction bases with no gene match: 8. Germline V lookup: CDR1 SGHRS, CDR2 YFSETQ. CDR3 residues: CASSLGGTGGAETEAFF. For the CDR3, the DNA is TGCGCCAGCAGCTTGGGGGGGACAGGGGGCGCGGAGACTGAAGCTTTCTTT.

As to this clonotype: Relative to the germline gene, one junction end is altered; a read error may explain this. This rearrangement joins TRBV6-1 to TRBJ1-1; weak D call: TRBD1 (5 bases). CDR1 MNHNS and CDR2 SASEGT come from the germline V gene. This CDR3 contains 17 residues. CDR3 amino acids: CASSEAAGGIRHTDAFF. The CDR3 coding sequence is TGTGCCAGCAGTGAAGCGGCCGGGGGGATTAGGCACACTGATGCTTTCTTT.

This clonotype was counted at least ten times. One end of the junction varies from germline; a read error may be responsible. The chain links TRBV29-1 to TRBJ1-2; D is uncertain. This CDR3 has 11 residues. The germline gives CDR1 SQVTM, CDR2 ANQGSEA. The CDR3 nucleotides are TGCAGCGTTGAAGAGGGTTTTGTGGAGGTCTTC. Translation gives CSVEEGFVEVF.

This chain connects TRBV6-2 or TRBV6-3 to TRBJ2-7; tentatively, D is TRBD1 (5 bases). The CDR3 sequence is 14 residues long. The V gene's germline CDR1 is MNHEY and CDR2 SVGEGT. The germline V and J ends were trimmed by 6 bases and 2 bases, with 14 bases remaining between them. The CDR3 DNA sequence: TGTGCCAGCAGACAAGACAGAGACCCCTACGAGCAGTACTTC. As protein: CASRQDRDPYEQYF.

This clonotype was observed at least ten times. The chain employs TRBV11-2 and TRBJ2-2, with 8 bases lining up with TRBD2. This CDR3 comprises 18 residues. Germline CDR1 reads SGHAT; CDR2 reads FQNNGV. After removal of 5 bases from V and 5 bases from J, the junction contained 16 bases not matched to a gene. The CDR3 bases are TGTGCCAGCAGCCAACTGAGGGGGGGACTAGTGTTGACCGGGGAGCTGTTTTTT. It codes for CASSQLRGGLVLTGELFF. The variable domain in full, completed from reference TRBV11-2 and TRBJ2-2, reads EAGVAQSPRYKIIEKRQSVAFWCNPISGHATLYWYQQILGQGPKLLIQFQNNGVVDDSQLPKDRFSAERLKGVDSTLKIQPAKLEDSAVYLCASSQLRGGLVLTGELFFGEGSRLTVL.

The sample holds many counts of this clonotype. J is TRBJ1-5 and V is TRBV2; tentative D call: TRBD1 (5 bases). Germline assignment: CDR1 SNHLY and CDR2 FYNNEI. CDR3 length equals 13 residues. Trimming took off 5 bases at V and 8 bases at J, with 13 bases between the two ends. Written as DNA, the CDR3 is TGTGCCAGCAGTCCTCAGGGTGTGGAGCCCCAGCATTTT. This translates into CASSPQGVEPQHF.